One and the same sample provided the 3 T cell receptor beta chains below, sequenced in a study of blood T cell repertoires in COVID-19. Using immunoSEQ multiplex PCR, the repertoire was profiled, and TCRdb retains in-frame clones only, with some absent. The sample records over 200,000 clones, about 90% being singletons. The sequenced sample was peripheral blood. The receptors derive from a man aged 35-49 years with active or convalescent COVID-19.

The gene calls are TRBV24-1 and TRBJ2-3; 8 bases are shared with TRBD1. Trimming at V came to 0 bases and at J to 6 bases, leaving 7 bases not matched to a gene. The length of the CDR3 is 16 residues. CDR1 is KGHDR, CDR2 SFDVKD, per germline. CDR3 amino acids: CATSDLQTGVIDTQYF. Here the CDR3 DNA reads TGTGCCACCAGTGATTTGCAGACAGGGGTTATTGATACGCAGTATTTT.

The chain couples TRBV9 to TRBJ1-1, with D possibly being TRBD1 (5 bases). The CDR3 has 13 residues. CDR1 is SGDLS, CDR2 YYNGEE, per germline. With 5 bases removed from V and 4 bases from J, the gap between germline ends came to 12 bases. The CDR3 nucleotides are TGTGCCAGCAGTTCTAGGGGTCTCACTGAAGCTTTCTTT. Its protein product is CASSSRGLTEAFF.

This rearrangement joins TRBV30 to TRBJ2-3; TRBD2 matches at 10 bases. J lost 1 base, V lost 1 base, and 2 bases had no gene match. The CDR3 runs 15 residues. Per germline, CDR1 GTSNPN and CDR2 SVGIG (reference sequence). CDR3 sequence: CAWSGLAGRTDTQYF. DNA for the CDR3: TGTGCCTGGAGTGGACTAGCGGGCCGCACAGATACGCAGTATTTT.